The 16 T cell receptor beta chains presented below share a single source sample, sequenced in a study of identical twins. TCRdb used MiXCR to reprocess the 5' RACE reads, holding one entry per CDR3 protein. In the table there are 1.5 million to 2 million distinct CDR3 sequences, about 31% of which are singletons. Sample: cord blood. All receptors derive from a newborn girl in good health.

This clonotype turned up a few times. The rearrangement uses TRBV5-1 and TRBJ2-1; no clear D gene. This CDR3 region has 16 residues. Germline V CDR1 and CDR2: SGHRS, YFSETQ. The V end lost 3 bases, the J end lost 2 bases, and 15 bases lay between the germline ends. Written as DNA, the CDR3 is TGCGCCAGCAGCTCCAAACCACTGATAGCCTACAATGAGCAGTTCTTC. Protein: CASSSKPLIAYNEQFF.

In this sample, this clonotype turned up a few times. The chain uses TRBV27 and TRBJ2-2; TRBD1 might be the D (5 bases). Germline CDR1 and CDR2: MNHEY and SMNVEV (reference sequence). Trimming stripped 4 bases from V and 4 bases from J, with 10 bases between. The CDR3 consists of 14 residues. The CDR3 is CASSSIRGTGELFF. CDR3 DNA sequence: TGTGCCAGCAGTTCGATTAGGGGCACCGGGGAGCTGTTTTTT.

This clonotype appeared once. The chain recombines TRBV29-1 with TRBJ1-5, with D hard to call. Deletions cut 4 bases from V and 5 bases from J, with 12 bases between. The V gene's germline CDR1 is SQVTM and CDR2 ANQGSEA. This CDR3 comprises 13 residues. The CDR3 nucleotides read TGCAGCGTTGGTAGAGGGCAGGATCAGCCCCAGCATTTT. This translates into CSVGRGQDQPQHF.

The CDR3 DNA follows: TGTGCCAGCGGGGAAATACAGGGGGCGCTTGGCTACACCTTC. It specifies CASGEIQGALGYTF. The chain couples TRBV2 to TRBJ1-2, with TRBD1 identical over 9 bases. V lost 8 bases, J lost 7 bases, and 11 bases stayed unmatched. The CDR3 is made up of 14 amino acids. CDR1 and CDR2 from the germline V gene are SNHLY and FYNNEI.

This clonotype came up a few times. The V gene is TRBV12-3 or TRBV12-4, the J gene TRBJ2-2; D is unresolved. The CDR3 runs 11 residues. V dropped 7 bases and J dropped 5 bases, with 5 bases sitting between them. The CDR3 nucleotides are TGTGCCAGCACGGAGACCGGGGAGCTGTTTTTT. Amino acids: CASTETGELFF.

This clonotype appeared a few times. This chain joins TRBV13 and TRBJ2-5; 7 nucleotides match TRBD2. Germline CDR1 is PRHDT and CDR2 is FYEKMQ (reference sequence). The CDR3 extends over 17 amino acids. Trimming took 0 bases from V and 1 from J; bases not matched to a gene: 8. CDR3 amino acids: CASSLGASGGTQETQYF. CDR3 sequence (DNA): TGTGCCAGCAGCTTAGGGGCTAGCGGAGGAACCCAAGAGACCCAGTACTTC.

This clonotype was counted a few times. This chain uses TRBV28 with TRBJ2-5, with D possibly TRBD1 on 6 matching bases. The DNA end is a closer match to TRBJ2-7, so the J assignment may be wrong. Germline V gene data show CDR1 as MDHEN and CDR2 as SYDVKM. This CDR3 is built from 16 residues. The chain's CDR3 is CASSQPGTPAAYEQYF. The CDR3 bases are TGTGCCAGCAGTCAACCCGGGACACCAGCGGCTTACGAGCAGTACTTC.

The chain employs TRBV20-1 and TRBJ1-3; D not resolved. Per germline, CDR1 DFQATT and CDR2 SNEGSKA (reference sequence). V was trimmed by 3 bases and J by 0 bases, leaving 9 bases between them. The CDR3 loop spans 14 amino acids. Written as DNA, the CDR3 is TGCAGTGCTAGTGCCGGAAGCTCTGGAAACACCATATATTTT. This codes for CSASAGSSGNTIYF.

CDR3: CASSAPDSVNYGYTF. The CDR3 DNA reads TGTGCCAGCAGCGCCCCTGACAGCGTCAACTATGGCTACACCTTC. The chain couples TRBV7-9 to TRBJ1-2; maybe TRBD1 (5 bases). The V gene's germline CDR1 is SEHNR and CDR2 FQNEAQ (reference sequence). The CDR3 contains 15 residues. V was cut by 5 bases and J by 2 bases, with 15 bases left in between.

The chain links TRBV19 to TRBJ2-1; D is undetermined. V was trimmed by 4 bases and J by 4 bases, leaving 14 bases between them. The germline V gene encodes CDR1 LNHDA and CDR2 SQIVND (reference sequence). The CDR3 has 15 amino acids. As DNA, the CDR3 is TGTGCCAGTAGTACAGGCGAGAGATATTACAATGAGCAGTTCTTC. Translation gives CASSTGERYYNEQFF.

This clonotype was seen only a few times. The CDR3 bases are TGCAGTGCTAGAGCGCGACTGCCCCGCTACGAGCAGTACTTC. This translates into CSARARLPRYEQYF. The chain carries TRBV20-1 and TRBJ2-5; D is ambiguous. The closer fit of TRBJ2-7 to the DNA end suggests the J call may be wrong. This CDR3 spans 14 amino acids. Germline-derived CDR1 and CDR2 are DFQATT and SNEGSKA (reference sequence).

This clonotype was recorded a few times. The V call is TRBV20-1, the J call TRBJ1-6; D is unclear. The CDR3 runs to 10 residues. V was trimmed by 3 bases and J by 11 bases, leaving 5 bases between them. Per the germline V gene, CDR1 is DFQATT and CDR2 is SNEGSKA (reference sequence). The CDR3 coding sequence is TGCAGTGCTAGGCAACCACCCCTCCACTTT. Its translation: CSARQPPLHF.

The chain links TRBV7-9 to TRBJ2-1; D gene unclear. V lost 0 bases and J 9 bases, leaving 18 bases between the germline ends. The CDR3 consists of 16 residues. The germline gives CDR1 SEHNR, CDR2 FQNEAQ (reference sequence). CDR3 nucleotide sequence: TGTGCCAGCAGCTTAGCACATGCACCCCCCTGCAGTGAGCAGTTCTTC. Translation gives CASSLAHAPPCSEQFF.

This chain joins TRBV20-1 and TRBJ2-4, with D possibly matching TRBD2 (6 bases). CDR3 length: 15 residues. CDR1 DFQATT and CDR2 SNEGSKA come from the germline V gene (reference sequence). V was pared by 0 bases and J by 5 bases, with 14 bases between. CDR3 amino acids: CSARETGLIQNIQYF. The CDR3 DNA is TGCAGTGCTAGAGAAACGGGACTGATACAAAACATTCAGTACTTC.

The chain links TRBV20-1 to TRBJ2-1; D remains unclear. V was pared by 4 bases and J by 6 bases, with 10 bases between. Germline CDR1 is DFQATT and CDR2 is SNEGSKA (reference sequence). This CDR3 comprises 12 residues. CDR3 sequence (DNA): TGCAGTGCTATCATTACGGGCAATGAGCAGTTCTTC. This sequence encodes CSAIITGNEQFF.

The CDR3: CASMGRARSNEQFF. The CDR3 nucleotides are TGTGCCAGCATGGGGAGGGCCAGGTCGAATGAGCAGTTCTTC. The J gene is TRBJ2-1, the V gene TRBV27; 7 bases agree with TRBD2. Germline V gene sequence: CDR1 MNHEY, CDR2 SMNVEV (reference sequence). Trimming took 7 bases from V and 7 from J; bases not matched to a gene: 10. The CDR3 is made up of 14 amino acids.